This TCR beta chain was recorded in a study of CD8 T cells in ankylosing spondylitis. Using its own MiXCR run on the 5' RACE reads, TCRdb lists one record per CDR3 protein. This table has some 130,000 distinct CDR3 sequences, 7% to 8% appearing once. The germline V and J ends were trimmed by 5 bases and 10 bases, with 11 bases remaining between them. The germline V gene has CDR1 SGHTA and CDR2 FQGNSA. The length of the CDR3 is 12 residues. This clonotype was picked up many times. The TCR sequence derives from a female donor with ankylosing spondylitis or in good health (not recorded which). The chain uses TRBV7-2 and TRBJ2-2; D uncertain. The sequencing sample was made of blood, either unsorted or a sorted T cell fraction (not recorded which). CDR3 sequence reads: CASSPYDPELFF. The CDR3 DNA reads TGTGCCAGCAGCCCCTATGACCCGGAGCTGTTTTTT.